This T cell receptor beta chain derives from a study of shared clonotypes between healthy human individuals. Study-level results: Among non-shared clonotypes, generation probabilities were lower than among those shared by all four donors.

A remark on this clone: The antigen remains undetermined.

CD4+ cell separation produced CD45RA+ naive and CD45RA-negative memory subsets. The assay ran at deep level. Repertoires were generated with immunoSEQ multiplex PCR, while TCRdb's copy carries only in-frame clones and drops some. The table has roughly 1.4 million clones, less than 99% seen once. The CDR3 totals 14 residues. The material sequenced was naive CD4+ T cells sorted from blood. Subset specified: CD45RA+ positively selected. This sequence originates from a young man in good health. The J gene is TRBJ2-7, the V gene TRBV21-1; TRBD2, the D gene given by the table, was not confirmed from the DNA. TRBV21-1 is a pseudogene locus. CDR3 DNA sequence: TGTGCCAGCGGCAGGACTAGCGGAACCTACGAGCAGTACTTC. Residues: CASGRTSGTYEQYF.